This T cell receptor beta chain comes out of a study of glioma-infiltrating T cells. The CDR3 extends over 14 amino acids. Trimming took 5 bases from V and 5 from J, leaving 13 bases between them. Germline V CDR1 and CDR2: MNHNS, SASEGT. Amplification of TCR alpha and beta CDR3 regions from RNA used iRepertoire nested multiplex PCR. Tissue mRNA or PBMC total RNA, roughly 100-400 ng, went into one-step reverse transcription and amplification. A single record per CDR3 protein comes from TCRdb applying MiXCR to the multiplex PCR reads. This table holds 150,000 to 200,000 distinct CDR3 sequences, roughly two fifths found once. Study observations and caveats: Gliomas, especially low-grade, showed above-expected tissue-blood divergence; non-neoplastic patients showed below. Only very few CDR3 sequences appeared in both tissue and blood.

This clonotype was observed many times. Its specificity is unknown. The sample comprised glioma tissue, nonneoplastic brain tissue, or PBMCs (not recorded which). This TCR was sampled from a human donor with low-grade glioma or glioblastoma, undergoing nonglioma brain surgery, or in good health (not recorded which). The V and J genes are TRBV6-1 and TRBJ2-1, with a tentative D call TRBD2 (6 bases). The CDR3 reads CASSSGTLNNEQFF. For the CDR3, the DNA is TGTGCCAGCAGTTCGGGGACTCTAAACAATGAGCAGTTCTTC.